The clone carrying this T cell receptor beta chain was detected many times. Antigen: not known. From the 5' RACE reads, TCRdb called clonotypes with MiXCR, one entry per CDR3 protein. Of around 890,000 distinct CDR3 sequences listed, about an eighth are singletons. Deletions cut 2 bases from V and 3 bases from J, with 10 bases between. The length of the CDR3 is 13 residues. Germline loops: CDR1 SQVTM, CDR2 ANQGSEA. These data come from a study of CD8 T cells in ankylosing spondylitis. Points from the study as a whole: There was a TCR beta motif, made of eight highly homologous variants, that appeared characteristic of ankylosing spondylitis blood.

Sequencing was carried out using blood, either unsorted or a sorted T cell fraction (not recorded which). The V gene is TRBV29-1, the J gene TRBJ1-2; the D is unclear. This receptor was identified in a male donor with ankylosing spondylitis. CDR3 protein: CSVELRNYYGYTF. CDR3 nucleotides: TGCAGCGTTGAACTGAGAAACTACTATGGCTACACCTTC.